The 9 T cell receptor beta chains listed next were all sequenced from one sample in a study of blood T cell repertoires in COVID-19. Sequencing was performed with immunoSEQ multiplex PCR; in TCRdb, only in-frame clones are kept and a portion is missing. The data show 150,000 or so clones, with roughly four fifths seen just once and roughly 4.7% held by the top ten. Sequencing input: peripheral blood. The receptors shown here come from a woman of 80 years or more with active or convalescent COVID-19.

The rearrangement uses TRBV30 and TRBJ2-3, with TRBD1 matching 7 bases. Germline V CDR1 and CDR2: GTSNPN, SVGIG (reference sequence). This CDR3 region has 14 residues. Trimming at V came to 2 bases and at J to 4 bases, leaving 6 bases not matched to a gene. The CDR3 DNA reads TGTGCCTGGAGTAGGGACAGAAGGTCAGATACGCAGTATTTT. Translation gives CAWSRDRRSDTQYF. Using reference TRBV30 and TRBJ2-3 for the parts outside the CDR3, the full variable domain is SQTIHQWPATLVQPVGSPLSLECTVEGTSNPNLYWYRQAAGRGLQLLFYSVGIGQISSEVPQNLSASRPQDRQFILSSKKLLLSDSGFYLCAWSRDRRSDTQYFGPGTRLTVL.

There are a few counts of this clone. The chain couples TRBV6-5 to TRBJ1-1; 9 bases agree with TRBD1. Trimming took 5 bases from V and 5 from J; bases not matched to a gene: 9. Looked up from germline, CDR1 is MNHEY and CDR2 is SVGAGI. This CDR3 has 15 amino acids. The CDR3 DNA sequence: TGTGCCAGCAGTCACCAGACAGGGGGAAGTACTGAAGCTTTCTTT. It translates to CASSHQTGGSTEAFF.

The V gene is TRBV7-3, the J gene TRBJ2-6; D not certain. V was clipped by 5 bases and J by 0 bases, with 5 bases between them. The CDR3 extends over 14 amino acids. CDR1 and CDR2 from the germline V gene are SGHTA and FQGTGA. The CDR3 nucleotides read TGTGCCAGCAGCCCCAGCTCTGGGGCCAACGTCCTGACTTTC. Its translation is CASSPSSGANVLTF.

The V gene is TRBV7-3, the J gene TRBJ1-3; D unclear. The CDR3 sequence is 16 residues long. The germline V gene encodes CDR1 SGHTA and CDR2 FQGTGA. Trimming removed 5 bases at V and 0 bases at J, with 14 bases between. As DNA, the CDR3 is TGTGCCAGCAGCCCTTCGCTTCGTAGCTCTGGAAACACCATATATTTT. Its protein product is CASSPSLRSSGNTIYF.

The J gene is TRBJ2-2, the V gene TRBV18, with 8 bases fitting TRBD2. The CDR3 contains 14 residues. Trimming removed 2 bases from V and 7 bases from J; junction bases left unmatched: 3. In germline, CDR1 is KGHSH, CDR2 LQKENI. The CDR3 reads CASSPVAGFGELFF. CDR3 coding DNA: TGTGCCAGCTCACCAGTAGCGGGGTTCGGGGAGCTGTTTTTT.

The chain joins TRBV6-5 to TRBJ2-5; 12 bases map to TRBD2. This CDR3 comprises 15 residues. V trimming: 7 bases; J trimming: 2 bases; junction bases outside the gene matches: 5. CDR1 MNHEY and CDR2 SVGAGI come from the germline V gene. The CDR3 DNA is TGTGCCAGCACCCGGACTAGCGGGGAACAAGAGACCCAGTACTTC. It is translated as CASTRTSGEQETQYF.

The chain combines TRBV7-2 with TRBJ2-6; D unresolved. V lost 3 bases and J 2 bases, leaving 8 bases between the germline ends. The germline gives CDR1 SGHTA, CDR2 FQGNSA. The CDR3 length is 15 residues. CDR3 coding DNA: TGTGCCAGCAGCTTTCGTGGGCCTGGGGCCAACGTCCTGACTTTC. Residues: CASSFRGPGANVLTF.

The CDR3 reads CASSGPGGGGGNEQFF. The CDR3 nucleotides are TGTGCCAGCAGTGGGCCCGGCGGCGGGGGGGGTAATGAGCAGTTCTTC. This chain connects TRBV6-1 to TRBJ2-1; TRBD2 matches 9 bases. Germline loops: CDR1 MNHNS, CDR2 SASEGT. This CDR3 contains 16 residues. Unmatched junction bases numbered 11, after V lost 4 bases and J lost 7 bases.

The chain combines TRBV4-3 with TRBJ1-4; D remains ambiguous. The germline V and J ends were trimmed by 0 bases and 3 bases, with 8 bases remaining between them. CDR1 and CDR2 (germline): LGHNA, YSLEER. This CDR3 has 15 amino acids. The CDR3 nucleotides read TGCGCCAGCAGCCAAGATCGGAGTTCTAATGAAAAACTGTTTTTT. Translation: CASSQDRSSNEKLFF.